This TCR beta chain appears in the sequencing data of a study of beta chain features in type 1 diabetes. As regards this clone: Its antigen remains unknown.

Broader study findings: TCRB CDR3s were moderately but significantly shorter in Type 1 diabetes patients in all four CD4+ subsets.

The CDR3 is 14 amino acids. Germline assignment: CDR1 SGHRS and CDR2 YFSETQ. V lost 4 bases and J lost 0; bases outside the gene matches: 2. Researchers reported sorting CD4+ naive, central memory, regulatory and stem cell-like memory cells via CD45RO/CCR7/CD25/CD127/CD95/CD27. Since all of the isolated RNA was reverse transcribed, expressed TCRB transcripts were what got sequenced. Assay used: immunoSEQ multiplex PCR; TCRdb lists only in-frame clones, some missing. The repertoire holds 640,000 or so clones, about 14% seen once, with 0.04% in the top ten. The chain joins TRBV5-1 to TRBJ1-2, with 8 bases fitting TRBD1. This receptor was obtained from a man between 18 and 29 years old with type 1 diabetes. Sequencing was carried out using naive CD4+ T cells from blood. CDR3 amino acids: CASSPDRANYGYTF. The CDR3 bases are TGCGCCAGCAGCCCGGACAGGGCTAACTATGGCTACACCTTC.